This TCR beta chain is from a study of Graves' ophthalmopathy and Graves' hyperthyroidism. The CDR3 sequence is 14 residues long. V lost 8 bases and J lost 7; bases outside the gene matches: 5. CDR1 and CDR2 (germline): MNHNS, SASEGT. Investigators amplified TCR beta CDR3 regions from RNA transcripts. The library came from an HTBI-primed first-round RT-PCR and a second-round multiplex PCR. MiXCR was run by TCRdb on the multiplex PCR reads, yielding one entry per CDR3 protein. The data hold hundreds of thousands of distinct CDR3 sequences, with about 20% observed a single time. Isolation of PBMCs was performed using over 8.5 ml of fresh peripheral blood.

Sequencing input: peripheral blood. This chain uses TRBV6-1 with TRBJ1-6, with 10 bases matching TRBD1. This TCR came from a woman younger than 35 with stable Graves' hyperthyroidism. Some clones in this sample may be carry-over from other donors' samples. CDR3 loop: CASGQDRGNSPLHF. The CDR3 DNA sequence: TGTGCCAGCGGCCAGGACAGGGGGAATTCACCCCTCCACTTT.